This T cell receptor beta chain derives from a study of blood T cell repertoires in COVID-19. Under the authors' procedure: Scientists estimated how many nucleated cells there were by amplifying reference gene primers. Profiling relied on immunoSEQ multiplex PCR, and the TCRdb table lists in-frame clones only, not all of them. V and J calls and clone size come straight from that table; D and trimming were deduced from the DNA. The sample holds around 64,000 clones; around 80% are singletons and the top ten take under 4%. The sample holds a few counts of this clone. CDR1 and CDR2 from the germline V gene are MGHRA and YSYEKL. The CDR3 consists of 14 residues. With 4 bases removed from V and 6 bases from J, the gap between germline ends came to 12 bases.

The chain employs TRBV4-1 and TRBJ1-4, with D maybe TRBD1 (5 bases). Sample: peripheral blood. The TCR was taken from a man in his sixties with acute or convalescent COVID-19. CDR3 sequence: CASSRGIRDEKLFF. The CDR3 DNA reads TGCGCCAGCAGCCGGGGCATTCGGGATGAAAAACTGTTTTTT.